The 5 T cell receptor beta chains in this list originate from one sample, sequenced in a study of blood T cell repertoires in COVID-19. Sequencing used immunoSEQ multiplex PCR; TCRdb keeps in-frame clones, though not all of them. Of roughly 260,000 clones in the sample, 91% were seen once. The specimen was PBMCs or T cells enriched from blood (not recorded which). Source of these receptors: a human donor in a cohort exposed to, infected with or recovered from COVID-19 (not recorded which). The donor label of this sample is uncertain.

The chain has TRBV18 and TRBJ2-7; D may be TRBD2 (6 bases). Per the germline V gene, CDR1 is KGHSH and CDR2 is LQKENI. V was shortened by 2 bases and J by 4 bases, with 12 bases between the two germline ends. This CDR3 has 14 amino acids. The DNA for the CDR3 is TGTGCCAGCTCACCAAGGGAGGTCGGGTACGAGCAGTACTTC. It codes for CASSPREVGYEQYF.

This chain links TRBV6-5 with TRBJ1-1, with D possibly being TRBD1 (6 bases). Deletions cut 6 bases from V and 1 base from J, with 15 bases between. The CDR3 has 15 amino acids. The germline V gene encodes CDR1 MNHEY and CDR2 SVGAGI. CDR3 in amino acids: CASRPLTGSNTEAFF. The CDR3 DNA follows: TGTGCCAGCAGACCCCTGACAGGATCGAACACTGAAGCTTTCTTT.

This chain joins TRBV5-1 and TRBJ2-3; 8 bases line up with TRBD1. J lost 5 bases, V lost 1 base, and 0 bases had no gene match. Looked up from germline, CDR1 is SGHRS and CDR2 is YFSETQ. The CDR3 sequence is 13 residues long. The CDR3 sequence is CASSLTGGDTQYF. The CDR3 DNA is TGCGCCAGCAGCTTGACAGGGGGAGATACGCAGTATTTT.

This clone was found once. The J gene is TRBJ2-3, the V gene TRBV18; 7 bases are a match to TRBD2. This CDR3 has 14 residues. Germline V CDR1 and CDR2: KGHSH, LQKENI. Trimming cost V 3 bases and J 0 bases; bases outside gene matches: 0. The CDR3 protein is CASSPSGSTDTQYF. DNA for the CDR3: TGTGCCAGCTCACCTAGCGGGAGCACAGATACGCAGTATTTT.

The sample holds one count of this clone. J is TRBJ1-1 and V is TRBV12-5, with D maybe TRBD1 (6 bases). The V gene's germline CDR1 is LGHNT and CDR2 FRNRAP. The CDR3 sequence is 16 residues long. The V and J ends lost 1 base and 3 bases respectively, with 15 bases between them. CDR3 coding DNA: TGTGCTAGTGGTTTGGCTCGGGGCAGGGGAGACACTGAAGCTTTCTTT. This translates into CASGLARGRGDTEAFF.